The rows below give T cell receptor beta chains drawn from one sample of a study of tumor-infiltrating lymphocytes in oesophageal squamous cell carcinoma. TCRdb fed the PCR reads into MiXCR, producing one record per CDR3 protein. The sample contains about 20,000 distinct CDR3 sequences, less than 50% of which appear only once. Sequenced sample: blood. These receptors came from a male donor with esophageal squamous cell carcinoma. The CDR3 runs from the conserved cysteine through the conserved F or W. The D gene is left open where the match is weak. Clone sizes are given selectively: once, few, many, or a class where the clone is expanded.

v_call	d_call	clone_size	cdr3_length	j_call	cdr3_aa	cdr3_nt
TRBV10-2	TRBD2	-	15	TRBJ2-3	CASSEQLAGTDTQYF	TGCGCCAGCAGTGAGCAACTAGCGGGCACAGATACGCAGTATTTT
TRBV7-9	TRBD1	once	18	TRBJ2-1	CASSFGPYHRDSYNEQFF	TGTGCCAGCAGCTTTGGTCCCTACCATCGGGACAGTTACAATGAGCAGTTCTTC
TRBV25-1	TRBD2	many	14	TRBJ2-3	CASSYAGVPDTQYF	TGTGCCAGCAGCTACGCGGGAGTTCCAGATACGCAGTATTTT
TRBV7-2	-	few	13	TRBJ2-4	CASSLSFLNIQYF	TGTGCTAGCAGCTTATCCTTTTTAAACATTCAGTACTTC
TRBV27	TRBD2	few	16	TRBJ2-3	CASSSRLAGGTDTQYF	TGTGCCAGCAGTTCCCGACTAGCGGGAGGCACAGATACGCAGTATTTT
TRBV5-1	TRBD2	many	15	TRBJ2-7	CASSLGGLAGYEQYF	TGCGCCAGCAGCTTGGGGGGACTAGCGGGGTACGAGCAGTACTTC
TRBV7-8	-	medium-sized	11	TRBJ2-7	CASSPRAEQYF	TGTGCCAGCAGCCCCCGCGCGGAGCAGTACTTC
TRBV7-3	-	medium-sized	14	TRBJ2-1	CASSWGGPSNEQFF	TGTGCCAGCAGCTGGGGGGGGCCCTCAAATGAGCAGTTCTTC
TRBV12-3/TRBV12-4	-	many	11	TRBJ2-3	CASTLTDTQYF	TGTGCCAGCACCCTTACAGATACGCAGTATTTT
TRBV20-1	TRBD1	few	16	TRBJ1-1	CSGRGGQGRVNTEAFF	TGCAGTGGCAGGGGGGGACAGGGTCGGGTGAACACTGAAGCTTTCTTT
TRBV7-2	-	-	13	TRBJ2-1	CASRRALYNEQFF	TGTGCCAGCAGGCGGGCGCTATACAATGAGCAGTTCTTC
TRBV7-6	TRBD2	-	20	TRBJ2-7	CASSINPTTSGLAGAYEQYF	TGTGCCAGCAGCATCAACCCCACTACCTCAGGACTAGCGGGGGCCTACGAGCAGTACTTC
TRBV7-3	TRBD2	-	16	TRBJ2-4	CASSKTSGSGVDTQYF	TGTGCCAGCAGCAAGACTAGCGGGAGCGGGGTAGATACGCAGTACTTC
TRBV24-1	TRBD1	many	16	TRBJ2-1	CATSDMDRGVWNEQFF	TGTGCCACCAGTGACATGGACAGGGGTGTCTGGAATGAGCAGTTCTTC
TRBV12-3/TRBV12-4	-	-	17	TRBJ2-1	CASSPSFQANSYNEQFF	TGTGCCAGCAGTCCGTCCTTCCAGGCTAACTCCTACAATGAGCAGTTCTTC
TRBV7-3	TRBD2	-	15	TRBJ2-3	CASSLGLARTDTQYF	TGTGCCAGCAGCCTAGGACTAGCCCGCACAGATACGCAGTATTTT